This T cell receptor (beta chain) was sequenced for a study of shared clonotypes between healthy human individuals. Study information: Those who served as donors were a couple of women and a few men between the ages of 18 and 49.

Sequenced by immunoSEQ multiplex PCR; TCRdb stores in-frame clones only, minus some. The table shows about 990,000 clones, with more than 75% occurring only once. As regards this clone: Its antigen remains unknown.

Trimming took 4 bases from V and 1 from J, leaving 8 bases between them. This CDR3 region has 14 residues. Germline-derived CDR1 and CDR2 are MDHEN and SYDVKM. Study results and caveats: Clonotypes not shared had lower generation probabilities than those common to all four donors. Represented diversity, genetic and exposure-history alike, was limited by few donors. Investigators collected only blood, and repertoires in tissues likely differ.

The sequence was obtained from a man younger than 35 in good health. Some clones in this sample may be carry-over from other donors' samples. The sequenced material came from memory CD4+ T cells from PBMCs. The subset denotes: CD45RA-negative fraction. This rearrangement joins TRBV28 to TRBJ2-1; no clear D. Written as DNA, the CDR3 is TGTGCCAGCAGTTCGGCAACTTCCTACAATGAGCAGTTCTTC. It yields the protein CASSSATSYNEQFF.